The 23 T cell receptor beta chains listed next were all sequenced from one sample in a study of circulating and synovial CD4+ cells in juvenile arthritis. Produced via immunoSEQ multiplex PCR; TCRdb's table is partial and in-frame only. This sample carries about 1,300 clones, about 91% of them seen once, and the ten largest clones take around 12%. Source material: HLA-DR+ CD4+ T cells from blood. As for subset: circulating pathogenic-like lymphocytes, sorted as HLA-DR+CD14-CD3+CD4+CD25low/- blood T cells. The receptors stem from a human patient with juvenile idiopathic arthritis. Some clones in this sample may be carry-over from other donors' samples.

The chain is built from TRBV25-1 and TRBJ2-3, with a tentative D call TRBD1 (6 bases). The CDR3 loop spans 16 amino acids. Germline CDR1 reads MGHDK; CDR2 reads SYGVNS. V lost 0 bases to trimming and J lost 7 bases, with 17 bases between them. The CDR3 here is CASSEYWDTLANTQYF. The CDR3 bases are TGTGCCAGCAGTGAATATTGGGACACCTTAGCAAATACGCAGTATTTT.

CDR3 sequence: CASSEVATDTQYF. The CDR3 DNA follows: TGTGCCAGCAGTGAGGTAGCGACTGATACGCAGTATTTT. The chain recombines TRBV6-1 with TRBJ2-3; possible D gene TRBD2, 5 bases. Germline CDR1 is MNHNS and CDR2 is SASEGT. V lost 3 bases and J 6 bases, leaving 10 bases between the germline ends. The CDR3 is made up of 13 amino acids.

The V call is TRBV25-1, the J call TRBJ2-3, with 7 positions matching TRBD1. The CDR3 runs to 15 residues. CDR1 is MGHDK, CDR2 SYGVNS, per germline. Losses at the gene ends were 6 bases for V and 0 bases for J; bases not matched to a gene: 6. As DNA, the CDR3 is TGTGCCAGCAGCAAACCGGGACAGAGCACAGATACGCAGTATTTT. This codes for CASSKPGQSTDTQYF.

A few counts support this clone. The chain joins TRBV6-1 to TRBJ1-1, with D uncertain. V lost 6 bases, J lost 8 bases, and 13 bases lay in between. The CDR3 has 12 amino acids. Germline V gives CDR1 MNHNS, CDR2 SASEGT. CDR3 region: CASRSGGLEAFF. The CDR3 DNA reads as TGTGCCAGCAGGAGTGGAGGCCTCGAAGCTTTCTTT.

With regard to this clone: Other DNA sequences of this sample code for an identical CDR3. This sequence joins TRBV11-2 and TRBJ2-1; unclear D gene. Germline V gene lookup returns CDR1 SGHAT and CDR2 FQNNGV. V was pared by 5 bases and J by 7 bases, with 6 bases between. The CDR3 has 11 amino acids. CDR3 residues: CASSPLNEQFF. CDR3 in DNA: TGTGCCAGCAGCCCCCTTAATGAGCAGTTCTTC.

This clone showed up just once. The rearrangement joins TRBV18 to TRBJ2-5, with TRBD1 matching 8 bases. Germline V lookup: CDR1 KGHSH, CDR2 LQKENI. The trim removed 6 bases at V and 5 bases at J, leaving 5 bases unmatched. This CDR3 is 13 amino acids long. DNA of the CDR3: TGTGCCAGCTCGAGGACAGGGAGCGAGACCCAGTACTTC. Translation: CASSRTGSETQYF.

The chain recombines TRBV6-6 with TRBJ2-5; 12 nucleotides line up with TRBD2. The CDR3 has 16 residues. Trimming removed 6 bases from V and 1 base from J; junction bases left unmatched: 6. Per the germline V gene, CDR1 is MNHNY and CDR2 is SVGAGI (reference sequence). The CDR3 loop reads CASSGGLAGTQETQYF. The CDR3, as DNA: TGTGCCAGCAGCGGAGGACTAGCGGGGACCCAAGAGACCCAGTACTTC.

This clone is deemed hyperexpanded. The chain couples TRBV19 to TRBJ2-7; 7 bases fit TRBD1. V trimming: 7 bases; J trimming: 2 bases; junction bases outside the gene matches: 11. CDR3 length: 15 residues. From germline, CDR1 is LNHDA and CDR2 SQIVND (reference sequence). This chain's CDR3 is CASKWTWTGPYEQYF. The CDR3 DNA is TGTGCCAGTAAGTGGACCTGGACAGGTCCCTACGAGCAGTACTTC.

The CDR3 sequence is CASSIAQSGYTF. The CDR3 DNA sequence: TGTGCCAGTAGTATAGCACAGTCTGGCTACACCTTC. This chain links TRBV19 with TRBJ1-2; the D is unclear. The V end lost 1 base, the J end lost 7 bases, and 7 bases lay between the germline ends. This CDR3 has 12 amino acids. Per the germline V gene, CDR1 is LNHDA and CDR2 is SQIVND (reference sequence).

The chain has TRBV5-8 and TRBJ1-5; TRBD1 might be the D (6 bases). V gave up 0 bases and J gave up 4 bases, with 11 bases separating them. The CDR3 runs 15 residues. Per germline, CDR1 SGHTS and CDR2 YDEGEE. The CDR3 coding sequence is TGTGCCAGCAGCTTGGAATCCAGGGGAAATCAGCCCCAGCATTTT. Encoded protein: CASSLESRGNQPQHF.

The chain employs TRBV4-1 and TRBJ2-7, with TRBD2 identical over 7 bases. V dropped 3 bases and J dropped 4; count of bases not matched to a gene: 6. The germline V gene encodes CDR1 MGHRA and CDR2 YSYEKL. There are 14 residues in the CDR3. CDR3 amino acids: CASSHLGGDYEQYF. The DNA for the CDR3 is TGCGCCAGCAGCCACCTGGGGGGGGATTACGAGCAGTACTTC.

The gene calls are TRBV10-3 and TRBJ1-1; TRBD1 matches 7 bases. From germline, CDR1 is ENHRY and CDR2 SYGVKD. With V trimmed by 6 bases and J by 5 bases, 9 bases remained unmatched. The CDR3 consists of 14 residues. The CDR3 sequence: CAISPTGERTEAFF. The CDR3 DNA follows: TGTGCCATCAGCCCTACAGGGGAAAGGACTGAAGCTTTCTTT.

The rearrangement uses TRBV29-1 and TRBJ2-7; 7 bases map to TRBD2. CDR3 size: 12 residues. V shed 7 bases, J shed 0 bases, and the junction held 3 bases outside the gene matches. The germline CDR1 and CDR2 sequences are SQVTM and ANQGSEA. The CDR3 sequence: CSGGGTSYEQYF. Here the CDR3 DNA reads TGCAGCGGGGGAGGGACCTCCTACGAGCAGTACTTC.

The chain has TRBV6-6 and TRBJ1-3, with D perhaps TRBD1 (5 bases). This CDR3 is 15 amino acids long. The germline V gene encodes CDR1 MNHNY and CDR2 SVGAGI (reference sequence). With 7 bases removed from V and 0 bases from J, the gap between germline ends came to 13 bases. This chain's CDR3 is CASTLLRDSGNTIYF. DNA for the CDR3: TGTGCCAGCACCCTCCTCAGGGACTCTGGAAACACCATATATTTT.

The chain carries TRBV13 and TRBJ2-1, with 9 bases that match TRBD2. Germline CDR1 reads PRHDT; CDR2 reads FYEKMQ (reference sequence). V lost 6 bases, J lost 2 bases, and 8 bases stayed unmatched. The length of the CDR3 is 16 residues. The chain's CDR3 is CASRAGTSRTYNEQFF. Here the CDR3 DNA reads TGTGCCAGCAGAGCGGGGACTAGCCGAACCTACAATGAGCAGTTCTTC.

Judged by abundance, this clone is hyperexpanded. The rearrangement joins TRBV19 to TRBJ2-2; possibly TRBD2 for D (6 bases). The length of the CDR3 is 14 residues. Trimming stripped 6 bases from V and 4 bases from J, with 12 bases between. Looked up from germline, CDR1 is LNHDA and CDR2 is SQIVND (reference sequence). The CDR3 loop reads CASRSGWGTGELFF. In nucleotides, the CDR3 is TGTGCCAGTAGAAGCGGGTGGGGCACCGGGGAGCTGTTTTTT.

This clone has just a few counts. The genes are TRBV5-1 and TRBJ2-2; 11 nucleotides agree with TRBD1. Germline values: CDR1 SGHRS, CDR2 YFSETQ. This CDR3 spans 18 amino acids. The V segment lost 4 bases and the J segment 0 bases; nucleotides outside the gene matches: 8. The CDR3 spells CASSLERTGGSNTGELFF. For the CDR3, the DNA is TGCGCCAGCAGCCTGGAGAGGACAGGGGGCTCGAACACCGGGGAGCTGTTTTTT. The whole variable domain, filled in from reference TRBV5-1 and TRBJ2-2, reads KAGVTQTPRYLIKTRGQQVTLSCSPISGHRSVSWYQQTPGQGLQFLFEYFSETQRNKGNFPGRFSGRQFSNSRSEMNVSTLELGDSALYLCASSLERTGGSNTGELFFGEGSRLTVL.

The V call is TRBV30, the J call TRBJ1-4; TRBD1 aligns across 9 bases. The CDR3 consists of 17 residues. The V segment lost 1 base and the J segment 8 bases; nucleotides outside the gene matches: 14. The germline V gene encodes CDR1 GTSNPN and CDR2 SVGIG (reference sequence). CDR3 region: CAWSGTSTGGGSEKLFF. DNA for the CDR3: TGTGCCTGGAGTGGCACCTCCACAGGGGGCGGAAGCGAAAAACTGTTTTTT.

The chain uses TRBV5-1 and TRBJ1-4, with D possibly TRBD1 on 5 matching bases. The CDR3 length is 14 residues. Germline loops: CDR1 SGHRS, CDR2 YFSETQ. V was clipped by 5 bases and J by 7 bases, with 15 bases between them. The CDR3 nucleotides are TGCGCCAGCAGATGGGGGGTGACGAGTGAAAAACTGTTTTTT. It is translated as CASRWGVTSEKLFF.

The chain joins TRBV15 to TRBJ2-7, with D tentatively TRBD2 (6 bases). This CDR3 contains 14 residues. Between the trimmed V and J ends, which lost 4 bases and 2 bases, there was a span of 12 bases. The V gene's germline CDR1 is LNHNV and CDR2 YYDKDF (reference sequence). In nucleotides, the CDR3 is TGTGCCACCAGCACCCTCGGGGGAACCTACGAGCAGTACTTC. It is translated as CATSTLGGTYEQYF.

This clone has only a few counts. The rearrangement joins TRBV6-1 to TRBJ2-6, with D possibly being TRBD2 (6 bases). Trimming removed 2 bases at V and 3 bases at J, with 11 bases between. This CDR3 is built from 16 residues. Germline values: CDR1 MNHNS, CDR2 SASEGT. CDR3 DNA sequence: TGTGCCAGCAGTGAACGCGGGGAGGATGGGGCCAACGTCCTGACTTTC. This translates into CASSERGEDGANVLTF.

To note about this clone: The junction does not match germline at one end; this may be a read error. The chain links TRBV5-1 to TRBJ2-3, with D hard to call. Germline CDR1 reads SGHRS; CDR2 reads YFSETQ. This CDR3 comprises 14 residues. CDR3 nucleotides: TGCGCCAGCTCAGGAAGTGGGCTCGCAGATATGCAGTATTTT. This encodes CASSGSGLADMQYF.

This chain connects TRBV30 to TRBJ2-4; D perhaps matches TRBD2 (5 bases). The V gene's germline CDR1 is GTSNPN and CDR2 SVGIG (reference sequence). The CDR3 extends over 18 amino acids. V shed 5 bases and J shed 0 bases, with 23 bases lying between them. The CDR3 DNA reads TGTGCCTGGCCGGGATCCCTTTGGCAGTCCCTAGCCAAAAACATTCAGTACTTC. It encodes CAWPGSLWQSLAKNIQYF.